Shown below are 22 T cell receptor beta chains from a single sample sequenced in a study of a mutant IDH1 vaccine in newly diagnosed glioma. The antigens for these receptors are not known. TCRdb's table, derived via immunoSEQ multiplex PCR, lists solely in-frame clones and lacks some. The data contain some 50,000 clones, approximately 65% of them singletons. The time point: week 47, end of study. Vaccination used 300 ug of mutant IDH1 20-mer peptide per dose, with topical imiquimod. Sequenced here: peripheral blood mononuclear cells (PBMCs), sampled from a glioma patient whose treatment included an IDH1 peptide vaccine. The origin of the receptors is a man aged 35-49 years with glioma. Some clones in this sample may be carry-over from other donors' samples.

The rearrangement uses TRBV10-3 and TRBJ2-5, with 9 positions matching TRBD1. Germline CDR1 and CDR2: ENHRY and SYGVKD. The CDR3 consists of 14 residues. V gave up 6 bases and J gave up 5 bases; unmatched junction bases: 7. CDR3 in amino acids: CAIREQGAGETQYF. CDR3 DNA: TGTGCCATCAGGGAACAGGGGGCAGGGGAGACCCAGTACTTC.

DNA of the CDR3: TGCGCCAGCAACCATCCGGGAAGGAACTATGGCTACACCTTC. Its protein product is CASNHPGRNYGYTF. The J gene is TRBJ1-2, the V gene TRBV4-1; D ambiguous. This CDR3 is built from 14 residues. V lost 7 bases and J 2 bases, leaving 14 bases between the germline ends. Germline values: CDR1 MGHRA, CDR2 YSYEKL.

There are a few counts of this clone. The rearrangement joins TRBV10-3 to TRBJ1-5; 9 bases map to TRBD1. This CDR3 spans 14 amino acids. V dropped 8 bases and J dropped 7; count of bases not matched to a gene: 9. CDR1 is ENHRY and CDR2 is SYGVKD in the germline V gene. The CDR3 DNA reads as TGTGCCATCGCCCGGACAGGGGCAGGGCAGCCCCAGCATTTT. Translation: CAIARTGAGQPQHF.

This rearrangement joins TRBV30 to TRBJ1-5; the match to TRBD1 covers 8 bases. V was pared by 3 bases and J by 0 bases, with 10 bases of the junction left unmatched. This CDR3 is 17 amino acids long. Germline V CDR1 and CDR2: GTSNPN, SVGIG (reference sequence). CDR3 DNA: TGTGCCTGGAGCGCCGACAGGGGCCGGTCTAGCAATCAGCCCCAGCATTTT. Translated: CAWSADRGRSSNQPQHF.

The gene calls are TRBV5-4 and TRBJ2-3, with 10 positions matching TRBD2. Germline loops: CDR1 SGHNT, CDR2 YYREEE (reference sequence). The CDR3 is made up of 15 amino acids. V shed 4 bases, J shed 0 bases, and the junction held 2 bases outside the gene matches. The CDR3 bases are TGTGCCAGCAGCAGTAGCGGGGGGAGCACAGATACGCAGTATTTT. It encodes CASSSSGGSTDTQYF.

This chain uses TRBV20-1 with TRBJ1-2; D remains unclear. CDR3 length: 11 residues. The germline CDR1 and CDR2 sequences are DFQATT and SNEGSKA (reference sequence). V was cut by 5 bases and J by 8 bases, with 12 bases left in between. This chain's CDR3 is CSAQRGDGYTF. For the CDR3, the DNA is TGCAGTGCTCAGCGAGGTGACGGCTACACCTTC.

V and J are TRBV30 and TRBJ2-1; TRBD2 might be the D (5 bases). CDR1 is GTSNPN, CDR2 SVGIG, per germline (reference sequence). The CDR3 length is 15 residues. The V end lost 4 bases, the J end lost 6 bases, and 19 bases lay between the germline ends. The CDR3, as DNA: TGTGCCTGGATCCACCGGACCGTAAGCGGCAATGAGCAGTTCTTC. Its translation is CAWIHRTVSGNEQFF. The whole variable domain, remainder taken from reference TRBV30 and TRBJ2-1, is SQTIHQWPATLVQPVGSPLSLECTVEGTSNPNLYWYRQAAGRGLQLLFYSVGIGQISSEVPQNLSASRPQDRQFILSSKKLLLSDSGFYLCAWIHRTVSGNEQFFGPGTRLTVL.

The rearrangement links TRBV5-1 to TRBJ1-1; the match to TRBD1 covers 9 bases. The germline V gene encodes CDR1 SGHRS and CDR2 YFSETQ. The CDR3 has 15 amino acids. V shed 4 bases, J shed 4 bases, and the junction held 8 bases outside the gene matches. The CDR3 loop is CASSPTGTGITEAFF. The DNA of the CDR3 is TGCGCCAGCAGCCCAACCGGGACAGGGATCACTGAAGCTTTCTTT.

The chain is built from TRBV29-1 and TRBJ1-2; tentatively, D is TRBD1 (5 bases). Trimming took off 4 bases at V and 4 bases at J, with 10 bases between the two ends. Per germline, CDR1 SQVTM and CDR2 ANQGSEA. The CDR3 is made up of 12 amino acids. The CDR3 DNA follows: TGCAGCGTTGTGGAGGGGTCCTATGGCTACACCTTC. It translates to CSVVEGSYGYTF. Together with reference TRBV29-1 and TRBJ1-2, the CDR3 gives the full variable domain: SAVISQKPSRDICQRGTSLTIQCQVDSQVTMMFWYRQQPGQSLTLIATANQGSEATYESGFVIDKFPISRPNLTFSTLTVSNMSPEDSSIYLCSVVEGSYGYTFGSGTRLTVV.

This chain links TRBV5-5 with TRBJ2-7; D unclear. CDR1 is SGHKS, CDR2 YYEKEE, per germline (reference sequence). The CDR3 is 13 amino acids. V was cut by 2 bases and J by 2 bases, with 8 bases left in between. The CDR3 DNA is TGTGCCAGCAGCTTAGAAGAGGCCTACGAGCAGTACTTC. Its translation: CASSLEEAYEQYF.

The V gene is TRBV18, the J gene TRBJ2-7; D possibly corresponds to TRBD2 (6 bases). V gave up 2 bases and J gave up 6 bases, with 20 bases separating them. This CDR3 has 16 residues. Germline V gene data show CDR1 as KGHSH and CDR2 as LQKENI. The CDR3 spells CASSPGGAGSSGEQYF. The CDR3, as DNA: TGTGCCAGCTCACCAGGAGGGGCAGGGAGCTCGGGCGAGCAGTACTTC.

V usage is TRBV18 and J usage is TRBJ2-1; D remains unclear. Germline V CDR1 and CDR2: KGHSH, LQKENI. Trimming removed 2 bases from V and 5 bases from J, with 7 bases in between. This CDR3 has 13 amino acids. Written as DNA, the CDR3 is TGTGCCAGCTCACCAGTCCGACACAATGAGCAGTTCTTC. It encodes CASSPVRHNEQFF.

In DNA, the CDR3 is TGTGCCAGCTCCCCTTACGGCGCGGGGGCCGGGAACACCGGGGAGCTGTTTTTT. Its translation is CASSPYGAGAGNTGELFF. The chain is built from TRBV9 and TRBJ2-2; TRBD2 is a possible D gene (7 bases). Trimming took 7 bases from V and 1 from J, leaving 23 bases between them. Germline V gives CDR1 SGDLS, CDR2 YYNGEE. The CDR3 contains 18 residues.

This clone was seen more than once but under ten times. The chain links TRBV7-9 to TRBJ2-3; D unclear. V lost 5 bases and J lost 6, with 9 bases in between. CDR1 is SEHNR, CDR2 FQNEAQ, per germline (reference sequence). The CDR3 runs to 12 residues. CDR3 DNA: TGTGCCAGCAGCCTAGTATCGGATACGCAGTATTTT. It codes for CASSLVSDTQYF. Based on the CDR3 plus reference TRBV7-9 and TRBJ2-3, the full variable domain is DTGVSQNPRHKITKRGQNVTFRCDPISEHNRLYWYRQTLGQGPEFLTYFQNEAQLEKSRLLSDRFSAERPKGSFSTLEIQRTEQGDSAMYLCASSLVSDTQYFGPGTRLTVL.

The J gene is TRBJ1-2, the V gene TRBV7-2, with 7 nucleotides matching TRBD1. J was trimmed by 3 bases and V by 0 bases; bases with no gene match: 1. The germline V gene encodes CDR1 SGHTA and CDR2 FQGNSA. CDR3 length: 14 amino acids. DNA of the CDR3: TGTGCCAGCAGCTTAGCGGGGACAGACTATGGCTACACCTTC. It specifies CASSLAGTDYGYTF.

In its sample, this clone was seen a few times. V usage is TRBV6-1 and J usage is TRBJ2-7, with TRBD1 matching 8 bases. V shed 5 bases and J 0 bases; nucleotides not matched to a gene: 6. This CDR3 comprises 15 residues. Germline V gene lookup returns CDR1 MNHNS and CDR2 SASEGT. The CDR3 sequence is CASSPRTGPSYEQYF. For the CDR3, the DNA is TGTGCCAGCAGTCCCCGGACAGGGCCCTCCTACGAGCAGTACTTC.

The rearrangement links TRBV6-4 to TRBJ2-1, with a possible D match to TRBD2 (5 bases). The CDR3 extends over 12 amino acids. Germline V gene lookup returns CDR1 MRHNA and CDR2 SNTAGT. Trimming removed 3 bases at V and 12 bases at J, with 12 bases between. In DNA form, the CDR3 reads TGTGCCAGCAGTGAGACGGGGTCACGGCAGTTCTTC. Amino acid sequence: CASSETGSRQFF.

The V gene is TRBV10-1, the J gene TRBJ1-6; D gene ambiguous. The CDR3 is 12 residues long. The germline V gene has CDR1 WNHNN and CDR2 SYGVQD (reference sequence). V shed 4 bases and J shed 17 bases, with 15 bases lying between them. The CDR3 protein is CASSGPGHEIHF. The CDR3 DNA is TGCGCCAGCAGTGGACCGGGCCACGAGATCCACTTT.

This chain links TRBV18 with TRBJ1-3, with D possibly matching TRBD1 (5 bases). CDR1 is KGHSH and CDR2 is LQKENI in the germline V gene. CDR3 length: 16 residues. V lost 6 bases to trimming and J lost 1 base, with 16 bases between them. DNA of the CDR3: TGTGCCAGCTCTGCCGAGACAGTTTCATCTGGAAACACCATATATTTT. Its translation is CASSAETVSSGNTIYF.

J is TRBJ1-3 and V is TRBV4-1; D unresolved. CDR1 and CDR2 (germline): MGHRA, YSYEKL. V lost 4 bases to trimming and J lost 2 bases, with 15 bases between them. The CDR3 has 16 residues. The CDR3 loop is CASSPSSRATGNTIYF. The CDR3 bases are TGCGCCAGCAGCCCTTCCTCTAGGGCGACTGGAAACACCATATATTTT.

V and J are TRBV2 and TRBJ2-5, with 7 bases that match TRBD2. CDR1 and CDR2 (germline): SNHLY, FYNNEI. J lost 5 bases, V lost 6 bases, and 12 bases had no gene match. This CDR3 contains 15 residues. The chain's CDR3 is CASRARAGVMETQYF. The CDR3 DNA is TGTGCCAGCAGGGCTCGGGCGGGGGTGATGGAGACCCAGTACTTC.

The genes are TRBV18 and TRBJ2-1; D unclear. CDR1 is KGHSH, CDR2 LQKENI, per germline. The germline V and J ends were trimmed by 1 base and 0 bases, with 10 bases remaining between them. The length of the CDR3 is 16 residues. DNA of the CDR3: TGTGCCAGCTCACCACGAGGTCTGAGCTCCTACAATGAGCAGTTCTTC. It codes for CASSPRGLSSYNEQFF.